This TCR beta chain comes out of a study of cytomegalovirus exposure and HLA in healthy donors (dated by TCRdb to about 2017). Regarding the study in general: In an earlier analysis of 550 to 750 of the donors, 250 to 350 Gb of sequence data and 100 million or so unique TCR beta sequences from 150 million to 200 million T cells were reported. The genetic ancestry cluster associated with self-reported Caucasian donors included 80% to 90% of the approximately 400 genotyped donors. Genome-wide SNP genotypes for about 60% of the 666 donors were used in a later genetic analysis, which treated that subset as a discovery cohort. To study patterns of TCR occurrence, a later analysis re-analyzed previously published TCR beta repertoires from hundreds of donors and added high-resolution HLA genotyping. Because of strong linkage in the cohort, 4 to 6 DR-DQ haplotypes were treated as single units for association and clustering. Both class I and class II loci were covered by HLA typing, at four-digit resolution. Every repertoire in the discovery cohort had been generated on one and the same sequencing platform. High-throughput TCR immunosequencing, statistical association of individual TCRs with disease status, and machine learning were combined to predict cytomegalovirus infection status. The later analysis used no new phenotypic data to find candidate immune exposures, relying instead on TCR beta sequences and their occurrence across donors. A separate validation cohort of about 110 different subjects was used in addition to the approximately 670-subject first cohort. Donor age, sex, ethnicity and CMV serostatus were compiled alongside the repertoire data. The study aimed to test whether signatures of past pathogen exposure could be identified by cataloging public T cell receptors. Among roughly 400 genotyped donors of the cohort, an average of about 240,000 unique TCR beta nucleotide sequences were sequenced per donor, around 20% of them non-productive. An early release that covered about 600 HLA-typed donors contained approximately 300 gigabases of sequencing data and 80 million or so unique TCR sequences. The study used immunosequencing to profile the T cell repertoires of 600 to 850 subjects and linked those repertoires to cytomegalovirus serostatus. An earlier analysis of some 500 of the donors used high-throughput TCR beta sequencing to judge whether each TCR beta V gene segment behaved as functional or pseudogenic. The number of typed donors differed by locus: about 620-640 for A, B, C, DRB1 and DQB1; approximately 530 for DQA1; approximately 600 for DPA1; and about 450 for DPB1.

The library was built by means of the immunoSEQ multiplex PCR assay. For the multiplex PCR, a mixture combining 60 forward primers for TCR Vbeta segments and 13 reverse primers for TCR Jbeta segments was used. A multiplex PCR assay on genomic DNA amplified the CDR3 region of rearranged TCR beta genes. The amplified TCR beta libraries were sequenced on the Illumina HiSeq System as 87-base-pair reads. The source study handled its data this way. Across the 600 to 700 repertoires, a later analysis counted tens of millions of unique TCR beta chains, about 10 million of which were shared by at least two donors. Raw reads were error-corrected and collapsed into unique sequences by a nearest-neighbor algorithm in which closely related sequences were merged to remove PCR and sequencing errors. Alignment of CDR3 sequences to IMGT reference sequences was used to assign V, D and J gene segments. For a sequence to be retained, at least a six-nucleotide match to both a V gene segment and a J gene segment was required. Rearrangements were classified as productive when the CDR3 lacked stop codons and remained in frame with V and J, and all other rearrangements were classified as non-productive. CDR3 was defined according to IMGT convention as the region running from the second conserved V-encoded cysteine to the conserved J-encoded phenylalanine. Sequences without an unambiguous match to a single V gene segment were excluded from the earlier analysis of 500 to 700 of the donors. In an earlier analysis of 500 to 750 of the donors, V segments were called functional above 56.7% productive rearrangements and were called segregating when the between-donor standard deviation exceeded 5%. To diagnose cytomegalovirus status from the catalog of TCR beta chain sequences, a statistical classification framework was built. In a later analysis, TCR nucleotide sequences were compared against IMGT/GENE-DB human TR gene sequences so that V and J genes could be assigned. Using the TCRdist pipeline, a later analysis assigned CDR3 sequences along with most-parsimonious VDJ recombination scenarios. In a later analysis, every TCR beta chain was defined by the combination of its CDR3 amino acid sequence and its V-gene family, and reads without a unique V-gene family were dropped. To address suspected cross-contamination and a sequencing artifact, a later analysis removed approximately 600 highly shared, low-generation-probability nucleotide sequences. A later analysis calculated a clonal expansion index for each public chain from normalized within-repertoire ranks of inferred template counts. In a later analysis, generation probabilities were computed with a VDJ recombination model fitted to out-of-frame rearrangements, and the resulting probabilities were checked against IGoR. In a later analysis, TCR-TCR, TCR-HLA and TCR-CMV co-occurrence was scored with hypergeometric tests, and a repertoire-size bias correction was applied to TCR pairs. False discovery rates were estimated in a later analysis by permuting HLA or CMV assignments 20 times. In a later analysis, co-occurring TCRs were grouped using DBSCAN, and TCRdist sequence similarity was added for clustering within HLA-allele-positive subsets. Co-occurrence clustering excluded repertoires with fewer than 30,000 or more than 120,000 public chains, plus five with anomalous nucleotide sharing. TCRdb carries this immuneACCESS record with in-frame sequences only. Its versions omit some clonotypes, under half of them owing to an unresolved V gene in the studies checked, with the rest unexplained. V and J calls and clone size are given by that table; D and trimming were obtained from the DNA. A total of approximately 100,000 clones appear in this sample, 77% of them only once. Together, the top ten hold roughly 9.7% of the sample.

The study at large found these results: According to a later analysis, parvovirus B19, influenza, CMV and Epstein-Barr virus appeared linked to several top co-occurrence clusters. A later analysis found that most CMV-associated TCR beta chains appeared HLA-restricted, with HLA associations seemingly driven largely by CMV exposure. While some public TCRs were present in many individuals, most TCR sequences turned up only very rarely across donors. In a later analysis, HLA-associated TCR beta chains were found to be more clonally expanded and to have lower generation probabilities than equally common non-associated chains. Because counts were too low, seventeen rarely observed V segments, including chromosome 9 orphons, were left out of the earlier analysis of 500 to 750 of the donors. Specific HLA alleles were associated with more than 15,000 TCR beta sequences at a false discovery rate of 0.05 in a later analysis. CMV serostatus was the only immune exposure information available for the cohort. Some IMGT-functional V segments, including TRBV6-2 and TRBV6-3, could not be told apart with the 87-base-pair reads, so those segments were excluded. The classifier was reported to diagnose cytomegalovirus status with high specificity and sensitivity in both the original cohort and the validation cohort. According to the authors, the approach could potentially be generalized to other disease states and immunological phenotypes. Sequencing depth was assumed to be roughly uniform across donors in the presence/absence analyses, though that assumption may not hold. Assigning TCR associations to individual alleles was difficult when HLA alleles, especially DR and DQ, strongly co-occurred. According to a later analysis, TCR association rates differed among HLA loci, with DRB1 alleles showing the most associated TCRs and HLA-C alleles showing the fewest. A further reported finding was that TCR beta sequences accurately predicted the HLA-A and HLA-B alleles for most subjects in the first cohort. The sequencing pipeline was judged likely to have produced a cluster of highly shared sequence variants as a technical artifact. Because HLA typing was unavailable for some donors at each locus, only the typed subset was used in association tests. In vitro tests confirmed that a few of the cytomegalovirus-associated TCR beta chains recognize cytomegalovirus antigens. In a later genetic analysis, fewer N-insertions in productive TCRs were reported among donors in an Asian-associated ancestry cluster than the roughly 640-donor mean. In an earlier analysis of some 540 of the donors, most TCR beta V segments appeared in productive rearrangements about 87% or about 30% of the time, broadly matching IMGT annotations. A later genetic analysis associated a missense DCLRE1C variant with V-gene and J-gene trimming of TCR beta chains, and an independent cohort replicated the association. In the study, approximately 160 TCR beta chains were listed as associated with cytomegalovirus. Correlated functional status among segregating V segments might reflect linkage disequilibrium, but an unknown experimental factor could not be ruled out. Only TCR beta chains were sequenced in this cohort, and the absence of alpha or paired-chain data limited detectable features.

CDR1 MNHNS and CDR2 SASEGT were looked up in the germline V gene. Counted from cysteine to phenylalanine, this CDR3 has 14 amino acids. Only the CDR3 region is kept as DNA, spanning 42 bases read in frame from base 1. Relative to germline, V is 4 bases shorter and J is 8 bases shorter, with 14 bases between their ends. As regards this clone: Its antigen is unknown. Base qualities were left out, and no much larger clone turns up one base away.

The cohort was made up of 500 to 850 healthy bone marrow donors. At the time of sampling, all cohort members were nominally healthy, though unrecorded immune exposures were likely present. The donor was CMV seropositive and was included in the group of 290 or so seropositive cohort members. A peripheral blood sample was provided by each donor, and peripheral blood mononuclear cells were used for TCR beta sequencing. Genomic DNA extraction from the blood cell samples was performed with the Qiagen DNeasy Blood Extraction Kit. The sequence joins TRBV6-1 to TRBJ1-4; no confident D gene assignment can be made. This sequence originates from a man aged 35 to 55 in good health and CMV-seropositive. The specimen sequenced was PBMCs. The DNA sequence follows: TGTGCCAGCAGTGTGCAGGTCTTTGCCGAAAAACTGTTTTTT. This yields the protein CASSVQVFAEKLFF.